This entry is about one T cell receptor (beta chain). Its antigen is currently unknown. Researchers ran immunoSEQ v3.0 at survey level. Some clones are missing from TCRdb's copy, which holds only in-frame ones; the method was immunoSEQ multiplex PCR. The data hold 20,000 to 25,000 clones, with less than 85% observed a single time. The data originate from a study of long-term antiretroviral therapy in people with HIV. Study-level points and caveats: All time points showed a repertoire dominated by clones expanded before ART. Spans of CDR3 length were tighter for HIV repertoires than for controls. Post-treatment diversity went higher with ART but stayed below transplant donor controls.

CDR1 is LGHNA, CDR2 YSLEER, per germline. This CDR3 has 18 residues. V lost 0 bases and J lost 0; bases outside the gene matches: 8. This chain joins TRBV4-3 and TRBJ2-3; the match to TRBD1 covers 8 bases. Sequences were derived from unsorted PBMCs, sampled around 1.8 years before starting antiretroviral therapy. The sequence was collected from a woman between 40 and 50 years old with HIV. The CDR3 loop is CASSQDPGTGLSTDTQYF. The CDR3 nucleotides are TGCGCCAGCAGCCAAGATCCTGGGACAGGACTAAGCACAGATACGCAGTATTTT.